One sample yielded the 7 T cell receptor beta chains listed below, sequenced in a study of T-cell reconstitution after alpha-beta-depleted transplantation in children. Molecular barcoding with unique molecular identifiers was used for the TCRbeta library. TCRdb processed the PCR reads anew with MiXCR; each CDR3 protein has one entry. The sample shows roughly 350,000 distinct CDR3 sequences, around 10% of them seen only once. The sequences come from PBMCs from the stem cell graft donor, collected from the stem cell graft. The receptors originated from a human donor who donated a stem cell graft to a child with acute lymphoblastic leukemia.

This clonotype showed up just a few times. V is TRBV5-6 and J is TRBJ1-1; possibly TRBD1 for D (5 bases). This CDR3 comprises 15 residues. The germline V gene has CDR1 SGHDT and CDR2 YYEEEE. Trimming left V 5 bases short and J 0 bases short, with 14 bases between. The CDR3 is CASSALDSLNTEAFF. The DNA for the CDR3 is TGTGCCAGCAGTGCCCTCGACAGTTTGAACACTGAAGCTTTCTTT.

This clonotype appeared a few times. The chain links TRBV7-9 to TRBJ1-1, with unresolved D. The ends were cut back, 2 bases at V and 6 bases at J, with 16 bases in the middle. This CDR3 contains 15 residues. Germline assignment: CDR1 SEHNR and CDR2 FQNEAQ (reference sequence). As DNA, the CDR3 is TGTGCCAGCAGCTTAATGGGCCTCCTCGGGGCTGAAGCTTTCTTT. Translation: CASSLMGLLGAEAFF.

The chain has TRBV6-8 and TRBJ2-7; TRBD1 agrees at 9 bases. The germline gives CDR1 MNHGY, CDR2 SAAAGT. The V gene end was trimmed by 6 bases and the J gene end by 0 bases; junction bases not matched to a gene: 12. CDR3 length equals 17 residues. The CDR3 sequence is CASRRPGTGLSSYEQYF. The CDR3 nucleotides are TGTGCCAGCAGACGTCCCGGGACAGGGCTGAGCTCCTACGAGCAGTACTTC.

In regard to this clonotype: One base away lies a much larger clone, so this may be a sequencing read error. The chain recombines TRBV28 with TRBJ2-5, with D tentatively TRBD1 (6 bases). Germline V gives CDR1 MDHEN, CDR2 SYDVKM. The CDR3 length is 15 residues. The CDR3 sequence is CASSLTQWGQETRYF. As DNA, the CDR3 is TGTGCCAGCAGTTTAACCCAGTGGGGGCAAGAGACCCGGTACTTC.

Regarding this clonotype: With a much larger clone just one base away, this may be a read error. The chain employs TRBV7-6 and TRBJ2-3; possibly TRBD2 for D (5 bases). Germline V gene sequence: CDR1 SGHVS, CDR2 FNYEAQ. The CDR3 sequence is 15 residues long. The CDR3: CASNLSGASTDTQYF. The CDR3 nucleotides read TGTGCCAGCAACTTAAGCGGAGCTAGCACAGATACGCAGTATTTT.

This clonotype was detected only a few times. The chain joins TRBV5-1 to TRBJ2-3; D not certain. Trimming took off 4 bases at V and 6 bases at J, with 12 bases between the two ends. There are 13 residues in the CDR3. Germline-derived CDR1 and CDR2 are SGHRS and YFSETQ. DNA of the CDR3: TGCGCCAGCAGCATAGTGGACGCGGATACGCAGTATTTT. Encoded protein: CASSIVDADTQYF.

The chain uses TRBV20-1 and TRBJ2-1; D might be TRBD2 (5 bases). CDR1 is DFQATT and CDR2 is SNEGSKA in the germline V gene (reference sequence). The CDR3 runs 14 residues. V lost 3 bases and J 16 bases, leaving 25 bases between the germline ends. Written as DNA, the CDR3 is TGCAGTGCTAGGAGGGATAGCTCCTACAATGAACACTTCTTC. Protein sequence: CSARRDSSYNEHFF.